These 16 T cell receptor beta chains were sequenced from one sample in a study of regulatory T cells in long-lasting Graves disease. Time point of the sample: newly diagnosed GD, antithyroid drugs for less than 3 months. PBMC RNA served as the TCR library source. Arm-PCR of CDR3 regions and iRepertoire HTBI primers were the basis on which TCR beta libraries were built. TCRdb passed the multiplex PCR reads through MiXCR, listing each CDR3 protein once. The sample includes around 500,000 distinct CDR3 sequences, approximately 12% of them seen just once. The sample was also linked to a second study, of T cells in Graves' hyperthyroidism and ophthalmopathy.

Source: peripheral blood mononuclear cells (PBMCs), taken at new diagnosis, from a patient treated with antithyroid drugs. The receptors stem from a woman in her twenties or thirties with Graves disease.

The table lists this clonotype with many counts. The V and J genes are TRBV6-2 or TRBV6-3 and TRBJ2-1; possible D gene TRBD2, 6 bases. Germline values: CDR1 MNHEY, CDR2 SVGEGT. The CDR3 extends over 15 amino acids. Trimming took off 8 bases at V and 3 bases at J, with 17 bases between the two ends. CDR3 in DNA: TGTGCCAGCGGACCGGAGGGCAGGTTCTACAATGAGCAGTTCTTC. Translating gives CASGPEGRFYNEQFF.

Points on this clonotype: Germline and junction disagree at one end, which may indicate a read error. The rearrangement joins TRBV7-9 to TRBJ2-4, with a possible D match to TRBD2 (6 bases). Per germline, CDR1 SEHNR and CDR2 FQNEAQ (reference sequence). The length of the CDR3 is 13 residues. Here the CDR3 reads CVSSGPLGIIQYF. CDR3 nucleotide sequence: TGTGTCAGCAGCGGGCCCCTCGGGATCATTCAGTACTTC.

This clonotype showed up just a few times. This rearrangement joins TRBV7-8 to TRBJ2-1, with TRBD2 matching over 13 bases. CDR1 SGHVS and CDR2 FQNEAQ come from the germline V gene. J lost 6 bases, V lost 5 bases, and 10 bases had no gene match. The length of the CDR3 is 17 residues. For the CDR3, the DNA is TGTGCCAGCAGCCCACGAGCTGGACTAGCGGGAGTCAATGAGCAGTTCTTC. Its translation is CASSPRAGLAGVNEQFF.

The CDR3 bases are TGTGCCAGTAGTGAGGACAGGGGGGCTTTAGAGACCCAGTACTTC. Its translation is CASSEDRGALETQYF. The chain joins TRBV19 to TRBJ2-5; 10 bases agree with TRBD1. Germline loops: CDR1 LNHDA, CDR2 SQIVND (reference sequence). The V segment lost 5 bases and the J segment 4 bases; nucleotides outside the gene matches: 7. The CDR3 loop spans 15 amino acids.

This clonotype was picked up many times. The chain links TRBV15 to TRBJ2-5, with D hard to call. This CDR3 is built from 15 residues. Deletions cut 0 bases from V and 4 bases from J, with 12 bases between. Germline V gene lookup returns CDR1 LNHNV and CDR2 YYDKDF (reference sequence). The CDR3 region has the DNA TGTGCCACCAGCAGAGATCGCCAGACGGGAGAGACCCAGTACTTC. The encoded protein is CATSRDRQTGETQYF.

This clonotype occurred many times. The genes are TRBV10-2 and TRBJ2-7; maybe TRBD1 (6 bases). With 7 bases removed from V and 2 bases from J, the gap between germline ends came to 12 bases. CDR3 length: 13 amino acids. From germline, CDR1 is WSHSY and CDR2 SAAADI. This CDR3 is CASNAWGPYEQYF. In DNA, the CDR3 is TGCGCCAGCAACGCCTGGGGGCCCTACGAGCAGTACTTC.

This clonotype was counted many times. The chain uses TRBV5-1 and TRBJ1-1; D gene unclear. The V end lost 3 bases, the J end lost 3 bases, and 15 bases lay between the germline ends. The CDR3 is 15 residues long. Per the germline V gene, CDR1 is SGHRS and CDR2 is YFSETQ. The CDR3 is CASSYSDTPDTEAFF. The CDR3 coding sequence is TGCGCCAGCAGCTACAGCGACACTCCGGACACTGAAGCTTTCTTT.

This clonotype was detected many times. The chain uses TRBV19 and TRBJ1-1; 7 nucleotides match TRBD1. Germline V gives CDR1 LNHDA, CDR2 SQIVND (reference sequence). Trimming took 7 bases from V and 4 from J; bases not matched to a gene: 6. The CDR3 has 13 amino acids. The CDR3 loop is CASMEQGGTEAFF. The CDR3 DNA reads as TGTGCCAGTATGGAGCAGGGGGGCACTGAAGCTTTCTTT.

As concerns this clonotype: Given a far larger clone just one base away, this is likely a sequencing read error. The genes are TRBV11-3 and TRBJ2-7; 10 nucleotides line up with TRBD2. The trim removed 8 bases at V and 7 bases at J, leaving 14 bases unmatched. The CDR3 loop spans 15 amino acids. The germline gives CDR1 SGHNT, CDR2 YENEEA. The CDR3, as DNA: TGTGCCAGCTCTAGCGGGAGACTCTCCTACAATGAGCAGTACTTC. Its translation is CASSSGRLSYNEQYF.

This clonotype was observed at least ten times. A read error may produce the germline difference seen at one junction end. This chain uses TRBV6-2 or TRBV6-3 with TRBJ1-6; D not resolved. Germline CDR1 is MNHEY and CDR2 is SVGEGT. The CDR3 has 11 amino acids. CDR3 nucleotide sequence: TGTGCCAGCAGTTCATCGTACCGGGTCTACTTT. Amino acid sequence: CASSSSYRVYF.

This clonotype came up many times. The rearrangement links TRBV5-1 to TRBJ1-2; TRBD1 is a possible D gene (6 bases). The CDR3 sequence is 14 residues long. V gave up 4 bases and J gave up 3 bases, with 13 bases separating them. CDR1 SGHRS and CDR2 YFSETQ come from the germline V gene. DNA of the CDR3: TGCGCCAGCAGCCCAGAGACAGGATACTATGGCTACACCTTC. Residues: CASSPETGYYGYTF.

The table lists this clonotype with many counts. DNA for the CDR3: TGTGCCAGCAACGCACAGGGGGCTCCCACTGAAGCTTTCTTT. It translates to CASNAQGAPTEAFF. The chain is built from TRBV2 and TRBJ1-1, with 9 bases lining up with TRBD1. The CDR3 sequence is 14 residues long. Per germline, CDR1 SNHLY and CDR2 FYNNEI. Trimming at V came to 7 bases and at J to 4 bases, leaving 7 bases not matched to a gene. Together with reference TRBV2 and TRBJ1-1, the CDR3 gives the full variable domain: EPEVTQTPSHQVTQMGQEVILRCVPISNHLYFYWYRQILGQKVEFLVSFYNNEISEKSEIFDDQFSVERPDGSNFTLKIRSTKLEDSAMYFCASNAQGAPTEAFFGQGTRLTVV.

In this sample, this clonotype turned up a few times. The chain links TRBV6-2 or TRBV6-3 to TRBJ2-1; 10 bases match TRBD2. Trimming removed 2 bases from V and 10 bases from J; junction bases left unmatched: 11. Germline CDR1 and CDR2: MNHEY and SVGEGT. The CDR3 spans 16 residues. The CDR3 spells CASSYGLLAGGREQFF. CDR3 sequence (DNA): TGTGCCAGCAGTTACGGTCTATTAGCGGGAGGTCGGGAGCAGTTCTTC.

This clonotype was counted ten times or more. V and J are TRBV3-1 and TRBJ2-1, with 7 bases fitting TRBD1. Germline V gene sequence: CDR1 LGHDT, CDR2 YNNKEL (reference sequence). J lost 5 bases, V lost 4 bases, and 8 bases had no gene match. The CDR3 covers 15 residues. The CDR3 nucleotides are TGTGCCAGCAGCCCCTTGGGGACAGATGACAATGAGCAGTTCTTC. Its translation is CASSPLGTDDNEQFF.

This clonotype was detected only a few times. The rearrangement uses TRBV4-1 and TRBJ2-3; weak D call: TRBD1 (6 bases). Germline lookup yields CDR1 MGHRA and CDR2 YSYEKL. The CDR3 contains 17 residues. V gave up 5 bases and J gave up 3 bases, with 21 bases separating them. CDR3 amino acids: CASSKEVPGHGTDTQYF. CDR3 coding DNA: TGCGCCAGCAGCAAGGAAGTGCCGGGACACGGTACAGATACGCAGTATTTT.

This clonotype turned up a few times. The rearrangement uses TRBV7-9 and TRBJ2-7, with TRBD1 identical over 7 bases. Germline CDR1 is SEHNR and CDR2 is FQNEAQ (reference sequence). The CDR3 spans 15 residues. The junction had 11 bases not matched to a gene; V was cut back by 2 bases and J by 7 bases. The chain's CDR3 is CASSLLPTGQWEQYF. DNA of the CDR3: TGTGCCAGCAGCTTACTCCCGACGGGACAGTGGGAGCAGTACTTC.